Below, 11 T cell receptor beta chains from the same sample are listed, as sequenced in a study of shared clonotypes between healthy human individuals. Sequenced by immunoSEQ multiplex PCR; TCRdb stores in-frame clones only, minus some. This sample has over a million clones; more than 60% occur once, and the top ten carry around 1.4%. The sample taken for sequencing was memory CD4+ T cells sorted from blood. Subset indicated: CD45RA-negative fraction. The receptors come from a man between 18 and 35 years old in good health.

This clone was seen a few times. V usage is TRBV5-1 and J usage is TRBJ2-2; the D gene could be TRBD1 or TRBD2 (5 bases each). The length of the CDR3 is 15 residues. V lost 6 bases to trimming and J lost 0 bases, with 12 bases between them. Germline V gene lookup returns CDR1 SGHRS and CDR2 YFSETQ. The CDR3 loop reads CASKGPIANTGELFF. The CDR3 DNA reads as TGCGCCAGCAAGGGACCTATCGCGAACACCGGGGAGCTGTTTTTT.

This clone turned up a few times. This chain uses TRBV7-2 with TRBJ2-1; 10 bases are a match to TRBD1. The germline gives CDR1 SGHTA, CDR2 FQGNSA. The CDR3 sequence is 17 residues long. Losses at the gene ends were 1 base for V and 4 bases for J; bases not matched to a gene: 7. The CDR3 region is CASSLVQPGQGYNEQFF. The CDR3 DNA reads as TGTGCCAGCAGCTTAGTCCAACCGGGACAGGGGTACAATGAGCAGTTCTTC.

The genes are TRBV10-3 and TRBJ2-3, with 9 bases that match TRBD1. The CDR3 sequence is 15 residues long. Unmatched junction bases numbered 6, after V lost 6 bases and J lost 2 bases. Germline CDR1 and CDR2: ENHRY and SYGVKD. The DNA for the CDR3 is TGTGCCATCAGCCCGGGACAGGGATCCACAGATACGCAGTATTTT. Translated, it gives CAISPGQGSTDTQYF.

This clone was counted only a few times. The V call is TRBV7-8, the J call TRBJ2-3; D ambiguous. Trimming shortened V by 1 base and J by 4 bases, and 9 bases separated the two germline ends. Germline assignment: CDR1 SGHVS and CDR2 FQNEAQ. This CDR3 contains 14 residues. This chain's CDR3 is CASSLGPQADTQYF. In DNA, the CDR3 is TGTGCCAGCAGCTTAGGGCCCCAGGCAGATACGCAGTATTTT.

The chain combines TRBV2 with TRBJ2-2; 7 nucleotides align to TRBD2. The V gene's germline CDR1 is SNHLY and CDR2 FYNNEI. The CDR3 is 15 residues long. Trimming removed 4 bases from V and 1 base from J; junction bases left unmatched: 3. This chain's CDR3 is CASSVSGGNTGELFF. The CDR3 region has the DNA TGTGCCAGCAGTGTGTCGGGGGGGAACACCGGGGAGCTGTTTTTT.

Of note for this clone: It is likely a read error: a sequence one base away is far more abundant. The chain joins TRBV4-1 to TRBJ2-5; TRBD2 might be the D (5 bases). Germline V gene lookup returns CDR1 MGHRA and CDR2 YSYEKL. V was trimmed by 0 bases and J by 11 bases, leaving 22 bases between them. The CDR3 extends over 16 amino acids. In DNA form, the CDR3 reads TGCGCCAGCAGCCAAGAGTGGACTTTCAGCTCCTATGAGCAGTACTTC. The encoded protein is CASSQEWTFSSYEQYF.

This chain uses TRBV7-3 with TRBJ2-2; D perhaps matches TRBD2 (6 bases). Germline V gene lookup returns CDR1 SGHTA and CDR2 FQGTGA. Trimming took 0 bases from V and 5 from J, leaving 13 bases between them. The CDR3 is 16 residues long. CDR3 residues: CASSLTRAGSTGELFF. CDR3 DNA sequence: TGTGCCAGCAGCTTAACCCGGGCGGGGTCAACCGGGGAGCTGTTTTTT. The variable domain in full, completed from reference TRBV7-3 and TRBJ2-2, reads GAGVSQTPSNKVTEKGKYVELRCDPISGHTALYWYRQSLGQGPEFLIYFQGTGAADDSGLPNDRFFAVRPEGSVSTLKIQRTERGDSAVYLCASSLTRAGSTGELFFGEGSRLTVL.

The table lists this clone with a few counts. This sequence joins TRBV30 and TRBJ2-2, with 11 bases aligning to TRBD2. V was clipped by 4 bases and J by 5 bases; unmatched bases: 3. Germline assignment: CDR1 GTSNPN and CDR2 SVGIG (reference sequence). CDR3 length: 14 amino acids. DNA for the CDR3: TGTGCCTGGATAGCGGGAGGGAAGACCGGGGAGCTGTTTTTT. It specifies CAWIAGGKTGELFF. Variable domain in full (rest from reference TRBV30 and TRBJ2-2): SQTIHQWPATLVQPVGSPLSLECTVEGTSNPNLYWYRQAAGRGLQLLFYSVGIGQISSEVPQNLSASRPQDRQFILSSKKLLLSDSGFYLCAWIAGGKTGELFFGEGSRLTVL.

This rearrangement joins TRBV2 to TRBJ2-5, with a possible D match to TRBD2 (6 bases). Trimming cost V 7 bases and J 5 bases, with 11 bases left between them. Looked up from germline, CDR1 is SNHLY and CDR2 is FYNNEI. CDR3 size: 12 residues. CDR3 amino acids: CASMEGKETQYF. CDR3 bases: TGTGCCAGCATGGAGGGGAAGGAGACCCAGTACTTC.

This clone was seen only once. The chain combines TRBV5-5 with TRBJ1-2; D is ambiguous. CDR1 and CDR2 (germline): SGHKS, YYEKEE (reference sequence). Trimming removed 4 bases at V and 3 bases at J, with 22 bases between. CDR3 size: 17 residues. CDR3 loop: CASSRLFLGVEDYGYTF. In DNA, the CDR3 is TGTGCCAGCAGCCGATTGTTTCTCGGGGTTGAGGACTATGGCTACACCTTC.

The gene calls are TRBV11-2 and TRBJ1-6, with D uncertain. CDR3 length: 14 amino acids. Per the germline V gene, CDR1 is SGHAT and CDR2 is FQNNGV. Trimming stripped 5 bases from V and 7 bases from J, with 12 bases between. The CDR3, as DNA: TGTGCCAGCAGCAAACGCCAGTTCAATTCACCCCTCCACTTT. Translated, it gives CASSKRQFNSPLHF.